The following is a T cell receptor (beta chain) sequence with its context. Its antigen is undetermined. The same CDR3 is also encoded by other DNA sequences in this sample. Trimming cost V 1 base and J 1 base, with 13 bases left between them. The germline V gene has CDR1 MNHNS and CDR2 SASEGT. The CDR3 has 16 amino acids. This entry is derived from a study of T cells in narcolepsy. Study context: Donors had narcolepsy type 1 or type 2, or were healthy controls. The study, taken as a whole, reports: In some patient and control memory CD4+ samples, autoreactive clones were absent. Comparing one patient's CSF and blood CD4+ clonotypes highlighted HCRT- and TRIB2-specific autoreactive clonotypes. Autoreactive clonotypes reportedly recurred in blood of same and different patients, not controls.

Libraries were prepared by immunoSEQ multiplex PCR; TCRdb keeps only in-frame clonotypes and omits some of them. The repertoire holds over 40,000 clones, with 70% to 90% as singletons. The sequence was collected from a human donor with narcolepsy. Sequences were obtained from CD45RA- memory CD4+ T cells from PBMCs. The chain recombines TRBV6-1 with TRBJ1-1; D not resolved. CDR3 sequence (DNA): TGTGCCAGCAGTGAAGGTCGGGGTCGGGGGAACACTGAAGCTTTCTTT. Its translation is CASSEGRGRGNTEAFF.